The rows below give T cell receptor beta chains drawn from one sample of a study of early T cells in non-severe SARS-CoV-2 infection. TCRdb ran MiXCR on the 5' RACE reads and lists one entry per CDR3 protein. The sample records approximately 42,000 distinct CDR3 sequences, about 7% being singletons. Sequencing was done on a sample of whole blood. These receptors all stem from an adult who was a healthcare worker with PCR-confirmed SARS-CoV-2 infection or an uninfected control (not recorded which). The CDR3 runs from the conserved cysteine through the conserved F or W. A row's size may be missing; if present it is once, few, many or a size class.

clone size	V gene	J gene	CDR3 protein
.	TRBV11-3	TRBJ1-1	CASSVSMNTEAFF
many	TRBV6-5	TRBJ2-2	CASSPAKLAGGPQAGELFF
.	TRBV3-1	TRBJ1-6	CASSQGPRGKSYNSPLHF
many	TRBV7-2	TRBJ2-7	CASSLAQDNLRDQYF
few	TRBV4-1	TRBJ1-5	CASSQDPGNSNQPQHF
many	TRBV11-2	TRBJ2-7	CASSLEGASYEQYF
few	TRBV29-1	TRBJ2-5	CSVEDRDETQYF
.	TRBV2	TRBJ2-5	CASSVLRETQYF
few	TRBV20-1	TRBJ1-5	CSASPGTGAAGPQHF
many	TRBV4-1	TRBJ2-7	CASSLDRGKEQYF
many	TRBV19	TRBJ2-2	CASSDSTNTGELFF
few	TRBV6-5	TRBJ2-7	CASSYSAQGDYEQYF
.	TRBV11-2	TRBJ2-1	CASSAPGTSSYNEQFF
few	TRBV20-1	TRBJ2-7	CSARVLGLAGYEQYF
few	TRBV7-9	TRBJ2-1	CASQAGQSSSYNEQFF
medium-sized	TRBV4-3	TRBJ2-7	CASSQEGTGVREQYF
many	TRBV6-5	TRBJ2-7	CASSLDRGPYEQYF
few	TRBV7-3	TRBJ2-3	CASSSLAGGTDTQYF
few	TRBV6-2/TRBV6-3	TRBJ2-5	CASSYILAGGQETQYF
many	TRBV29-1	TRBJ2-5	CSVEDPWGQGSMVETQYF
many	TRBV6-5	TRBJ2-1	CASSYSRLAVSSYNEQFF
.	TRBV19	TRBJ1-2	CASSITTQTIYGYTF
.	TRBV30	TRBJ1-1	CAWSGGGVEAFF
many	TRBV5-5	TRBJ1-4	CASSVGSEKLFF
few	TRBV12-3/TRBV12-4	TRBJ2-1	CASSLRGRNNEQFF
many	TRBV27	TRBJ1-5	CASSWGGREPQHF
few	TRBV20-1	TRBJ1-6	CSARDPRAGAGNSPLHF
few	TRBV4-1	TRBJ1-5	CASSQALRDSLNQPQHF
.	TRBV11-3	TRBJ2-3	CASSYVQNTDTQYF
many	TRBV11-2	TRBJ2-2	CASSLGGGRSDTGELFF
many	TRBV14	TRBJ2-3	CASSQAGAGTDTQYF
many	TRBV9	TRBJ1-1	CASSVLRSMNTEAFF
few	TRBV30	TRBJ1-2	CAWSVWGQGDYGYTF
many	TRBV5-1	TRBJ2-3	CASSPGGLSTDTQYF
.	TRBV12-3/TRBV12-4	TRBJ1-3	CASSPSENTIYF
many	TRBV7-6	TRBJ2-2	CASSLSGANTGELFF
many	TRBV5-1	TRBJ2-7	CASSPTSGGSYEQYF
many	TRBV11-2	TRBJ2-4	CASTPGVAKNIQYF
.	TRBV13	TRBJ2-7	CASSSLSYEQYF
.	TRBV4-1	TRBJ2-2	CASSQANVLINTGELFF
.	TRBV9	TRBJ2-7	CASSPVLGGHEQYF
many	TRBV3-1	TRBJ1-1	CASSQKGVRNTEAFF
.	TRBV19	TRBJ2-2	CASSIGTDTGELFF
few	TRBV7-6	TRBJ1-5	CASSRGLNQPQHF
few	TRBV6-5	TRBJ1-4	CASRDSSNEKLFF
many	TRBV29-1	TRBJ1-2	CSVQGVSGYTF
many	TRBV6-5	TRBJ1-1	CASSYSGRSEAFF
many	TRBV11-2	TRBJ2-7	CASSPPNSYEQYF
few	TRBV7-3	TRBJ1-1	CASSGYWGTEAFF
few	TRBV20-1	TRBJ1-1	CSARDWSTENTEAFF
.	TRBV12-3/TRBV12-4	TRBJ1-1	CASSFKGDTEAFF
few	TRBV5-1	TRBJ1-1	CASTRGGGMNTEAFF
many	TRBV20-1	TRBJ2-2	CSARDGTGRNTGELFF
many	TRBV12-3/TRBV12-4	TRBJ1-6	CASSLADRASPLHF
many	TRBV3-1	TRBJ2-3	CASSQDRWLAGITDTQYF